These T cell receptor beta chains were read from a single sample in a study of blood T cell repertoires in COVID-19. Using immunoSEQ multiplex PCR, the repertoire was profiled, and TCRdb retains in-frame clones only, with some absent. The table includes approximately 120,000 clones, about 82% detected once. Sequences were obtained from peripheral blood. All receptors come from a human donor in a cohort sampled during active COVID-19. The CDR3 runs from the conserved cysteine through the conserved F or W. The order of the fields is clone size, V gene, J gene, D gene, CDR3 protein, CDR3 DNA. D genes are given only for firm matches. Size values are once, few and many counts, or a class for expanded clones, and some rows have none.

.	TRBV19	TRBJ2-7	TRBD1	CASSIDRQGATYEQYF	TGTGCCAGTAGTATAGATCGACAGGGAGCAACCTACGAGCAGTACTTC
.	TRBV3-1/TRBV3-2	TRBJ2-1	TRBD2	CASSPLESGGDNEQFF	TGTGCCAGCAGCCCCCTAGAGTCGGGGGGGGACAATGAGCAGTTCTTC
.	TRBV5-1	TRBJ2-1	TRBD2	CASSLEGLAGYNEQFF	TGCGCCAGCAGCTTGGAGGGACTAGCGGGATACAATGAGCAGTTCTTC
.	TRBV19	TRBJ1-1	.	CASNQEPNTEAFF	TGTGCCAGTAATCAGGAACCGAACACTGAAGCTTTCTTT
.	TRBV28	TRBJ1-5	TRBD1	CASSRTGAGNNQPQHF	TGTGCCAGCAGTCGGACAGGGGCGGGGAACAATCAGCCCCAGCATTTT
.	TRBV12-5	TRBJ2-1	.	CASGPNSSIYNNEQFF	TGTGCTAGTGGTCCCAATTCTAGCATCTACAACAATGAGCAGTTCTTC
.	TRBV20-1	TRBJ1-4	.	CSASSDNEKLFF	TGCAGTGCTAGTTCAGATAATGAAAAACTGTTTTTT
.	TRBV5-6	TRBJ2-5	TRBD2	CASSFGASGRLGETQYF	TGTGCCAGCAGCTTCGGGGCTAGCGGGAGATTAGGAGAGACCCAGTACTTC
once	TRBV9	TRBJ2-1	TRBD1	CASSARPGQGAYEQFF	TGTGCCAGCAGCGCCAGACCGGGACAGGGGGCTTATGAGCAGTTCTTC
.	TRBV6-5	TRBJ1-3	.	CASSNGIVGGNTIYF	TGTGCCAGCAGTAACGGGATCGTGGGCGGAAACACCATATATTTT
.	TRBV18	TRBJ2-7	.	CASSPSSYEQYF	TGTGCCAGCTCACCTAGCTCCTACGAGCAGTACTTC
.	TRBV11-2	TRBJ2-3	TRBD2	CASSSTSGSADTQYF	TGTGCCAGCAGCTCGACTAGCGGATCGGCAGATACGCAGTATTTT
.	TRBV11-2	TRBJ1-4	.	CASSPRGEGTNEKLFF	TGTGCCAGCAGCCCCAGAGGGGAGGGAACTAATGAAAAACTGTTTTTT
.	TRBV7-6	TRBJ1-3	TRBD1	CASSSTQGTSSGNTIYF	TGTGCCAGCAGCTCTACACAGGGGACGAGCTCTGGAAACACCATATATTTT
.	TRBV18	TRBJ2-4	.	CASSLDGVGENIQYF	TGTGCCAGCTCATTAGACGGAGTGGGAGAAAACATTCAGTACTTC
.	TRBV4-3	TRBJ1-3	.	CASSQDMRGSGNTIYF	TGCGCCAGCAGCCAAGATATGCGGGGCTCTGGAAACACCATATATTTT
.	TRBV7-2	TRBJ2-3	.	CASSLGPAGLSTDTQYF	TGTGCCAGCAGCTTAGGTCCGGCGGGCCTAAGCACAGATACGCAGTATTTT
.	TRBV13	TRBJ1-3	.	CASSPLSGNTIYF	TGTGCCAGCAGCCCCCTCTCTGGAAACACCATATATTTT
.	TRBV9	TRBJ2-5	TRBD2	CASSGGLARIQETQYF	TGTGCCAGCAGCGGCGGACTAGCGAGGATTCAAGAGACCCAGTACTTC